The clone carrying this TCR beta chain was seen ten or more times. This sample was included in a study of neurological immune-mediated disorders. With 10-nucleotide random UMIs, 5'RACE was used to make the cDNA. TCRdb processed the 5' RACE reads anew with MiXCR; each CDR3 protein has one entry. The sample has roughly 61,000 distinct CDR3 sequences, about 24% seen once; the top ten hold about 4.3%. Documented time point: technical triplicate 2. Germline V gives CDR1 MDHEN, CDR2 SYDVKM. The CDR3 spans 17 residues. Trimming cost V 2 bases and J 5 bases, with 21 bases left between them. The gene calls are TRBV28 and TRBJ1-1; TRBD1 is a possible D gene (6 bases). This clonotype was obtained from a man in his 60s with HTLV-1-associated myelopathy (HAM/TSP). The sample taken for sequencing was PBMCs. DNA for the CDR3: TGTGCCAGCAGTTTACCCGGAGGGGGACCAGGTGGGACTGAAGCTTTCTTT. Amino acid sequence: CASSLPGGGPGGTEAFF. The whole variable domain, remainder taken from reference TRBV28 and TRBJ1-1, is DVKVTQSSRYLVKRTGEKVFLECVQDMDHENMFWYRQDPGLGLRLIYFSYDVKMKEKGDIPEGYSVSREKKERFSLILESASTNQTSMYLCASSLPGGGPGGTEAFFGQGTRLTVV.